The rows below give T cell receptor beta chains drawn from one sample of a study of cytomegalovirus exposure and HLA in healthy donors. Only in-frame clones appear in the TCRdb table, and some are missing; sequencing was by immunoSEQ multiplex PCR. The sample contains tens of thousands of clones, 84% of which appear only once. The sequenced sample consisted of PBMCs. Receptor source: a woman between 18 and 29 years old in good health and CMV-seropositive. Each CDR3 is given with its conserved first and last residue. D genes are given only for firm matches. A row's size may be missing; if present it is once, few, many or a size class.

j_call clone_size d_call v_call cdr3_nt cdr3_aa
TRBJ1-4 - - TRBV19 TGTGCCAGTACCCCGATCCAGGGGAATGAAAAACTGTTTTTT CASTPIQGNEKLFF
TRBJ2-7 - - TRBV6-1 TGTGCCAGCAGCCGTGGACAGTTCTACGAGCAGTACTTC CASSRGQFYEQYF
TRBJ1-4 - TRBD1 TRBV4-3 TGCGCCAGCAGCCCGGGGACAGGTATAAATGAAAAACTGTTTTTT CASSPGTGINEKLFF
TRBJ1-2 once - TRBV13 TGTGCCAGCAGCCAGACAGGACCCTATGGCTACACCTTC CASSQTGPYGYTF
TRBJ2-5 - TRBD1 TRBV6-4 TGTGCCAGCAGTCAGGGGGCGCAAGAGACCCAGTACTTC CASSQGAQETQYF
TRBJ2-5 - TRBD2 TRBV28 TGTGCCAGCAGGAGCGGGGGGCGGGCCCAGTACTTC CASRSGGRAQYF
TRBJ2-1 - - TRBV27 TGTGCCAGCAGCAGTACAGGGTTTCTTAGGTACGCCTTGAACAATGAGCAGTTCTTC CASSSTGFLRYALNNEQFF
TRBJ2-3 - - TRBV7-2 TGTGCCAGCAGCCCGTACATAACAGATACGCAGTATTTT CASSPYITDTQYF
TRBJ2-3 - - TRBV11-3 TGTGCCAGCAGCTCAGCGGGCACAGATACGCAGTATTTT CASSSAGTDTQYF
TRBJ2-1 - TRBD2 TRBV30 TGTGCCTGGAGTTCATTAGCGGGGGGGGATTTAAATGAGCAGTTCTTC CAWSSLAGGDLNEQFF
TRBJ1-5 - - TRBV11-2 TGTGCCAGCAGCTTAGGACCACCGGCTAGTCAGCCCCAGCATTTT CASSLGPPASQPQHF
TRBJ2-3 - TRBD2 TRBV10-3 TGTGCCATCAATAAAGACGGGGGGGCCGAGGATACGCAGTATTTT CAINKDGGAEDTQYF
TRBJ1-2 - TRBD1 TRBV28 TGTGCCAGCGGATTAGGGGGCGGTTTTGGCTACACCTTC CASGLGGGFGYTF
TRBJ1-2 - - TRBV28 TGTGCCAGCAGTTTGGCAGTTAACTATGGCTACACCTTC CASSLAVNYGYTF
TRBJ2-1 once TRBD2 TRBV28 TGTGCCAGCAGTTTAAGCGGGGGGGCCTTCAATGAGCAGTTCTTC CASSLSGGAFNEQFF
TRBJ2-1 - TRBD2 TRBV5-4 TGTGCCAGCAGCTCTGACCCTAGCGGGGTAGTCGGTGAGCAGTTCTTC CASSSDPSGVVGEQFF
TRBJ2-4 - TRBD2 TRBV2 TGTGCCAGCATCCGTGGCGGGGGGGCTTCGATTGACATTCAGTACTTC CASIRGGGASIDIQYF
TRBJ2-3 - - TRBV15 TGTGCCACCAGCAGAGATTCGACCCCGGGGGTTGGGACAGATACGCAGTATTTT CATSRDSTPGVGTDTQYF
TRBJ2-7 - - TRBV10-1 TGCGCCAGCAGCATCGACAGAGGCGAGCAGTACTTC CASSIDRGEQYF
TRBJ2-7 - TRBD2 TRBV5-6 TGTGCCAGCAGCTTGGGGCAGGGACTAAGCTACGAGCAGTACTTC CASSLGQGLSYEQYF
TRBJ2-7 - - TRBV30 TGTGCCTGGAGTGAAGGCCAGGGGTATTCCTACGAGCAGTACTTC CAWSEGQGYSYEQYF
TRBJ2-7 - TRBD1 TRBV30 TGTGCCTGGAGTCTGGGGACAGCTGTCTACGAGCAGTACTTC CAWSLGTAVYEQYF
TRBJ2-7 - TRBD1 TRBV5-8 TGTGCCAGCAGCTGGACAGGGACCGAGCAGTACTTC CASSWTGTEQYF
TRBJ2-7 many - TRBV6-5 TGTGCCAGCACCGCCCAGGGTGGCGAGCAGTACTTC CASTAQGGEQYF
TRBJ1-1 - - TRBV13 TGTGCCAGCAGCTTACGGGCAGGGGCTGAAGCTTTCTTT CASSLRAGAEAFF
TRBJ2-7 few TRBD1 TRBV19 TGTGCCAGTAGTATTAGTTGGGGACAGGGGACGACCTACGAGCAGTACTTC CASSISWGQGTTYEQYF
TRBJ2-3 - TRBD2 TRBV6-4 TGTGCCAGCAGTGACTCTAGCGGGGGGCCAGATACGCAGTATTTT CASSDSSGGPDTQYF
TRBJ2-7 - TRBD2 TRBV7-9 TGTGCCAGCAGCCACACTAGCGGCAGGCACTACGAGCAGTACTTC CASSHTSGRHYEQYF
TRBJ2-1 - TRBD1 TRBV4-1 TGCGCCAGCAGCCACGGACAGGGGGGGGATGAGCAGTTCTTC CASSHGQGGDEQFF
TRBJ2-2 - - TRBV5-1 TGCGCCAGCAGCTCTGACAGGACGTGGGAGCTGTTTTTT CASSSDRTWELFF
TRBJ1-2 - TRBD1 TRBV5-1 TGCGCCAGCAGCTTGGCGCAGGGGGAAGGTGGCTACACCTTC CASSLAQGEGGYTF
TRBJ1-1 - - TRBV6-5 TGTGCCAGCAGCCCTTACGTAAACCGCGAGGAGAACGCTTTCTTT CASSPYVNREENAFF
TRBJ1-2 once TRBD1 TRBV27 TGTGCCAGCGGATTGACCCCACAGGGGGCGGGCGGCTACACCTTC CASGLTPQGAGGYTF
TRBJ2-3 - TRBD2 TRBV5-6 TGTGCCAGCAGCCCCCGGGGAGGGCTTAGGACAGATACGCAGTATTTT CASSPRGGLRTDTQYF
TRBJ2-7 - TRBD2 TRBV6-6 TGTGCCAGCAGTTACTTGGCTAGCGGGGCCGAGCAGTACTTC CASSYLASGAEQYF
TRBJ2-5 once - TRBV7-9 TGTGCCAGCAGCTTAATCTCTCCCAGGTTTTACGGAGAGACCCAGTACTTC CASSLISPRFYGETQYF
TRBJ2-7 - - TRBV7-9 TGTGCCAGCAGCAGTGTAGTCCGCGAGCAGTACTTC CASSSVVREQYF
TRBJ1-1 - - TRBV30 TGTGCCTGGAGTGGGGTTTCGGGGAACACTGAAGCTTTCTTT CAWSGVSGNTEAFF
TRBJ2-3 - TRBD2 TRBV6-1 TGTGCCAGCAATCTAGCGGGGGGCCATTATCCGTCGGAGTATTTT CASNLAGGHYPSEYF
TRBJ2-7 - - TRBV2 TGTGCCAGCCTGCGGGGGCAGGGGACCTCCTACGAGCAGTACTTC CASLRGQGTSYEQYF
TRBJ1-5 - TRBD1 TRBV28 TGTGCCAGCAGTTTTCTGATGTTTGCCACGGGACAGGGGGAGGACAATCAGCCCCAGCATTTT CASSFLMFATGQGEDNQPQHF
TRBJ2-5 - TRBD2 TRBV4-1 TGCGCCAGCAGCCGAGAATCGCTAGCGGGGGGGCAGGGGACCCAGTACTTC CASSRESLAGGQGTQYF
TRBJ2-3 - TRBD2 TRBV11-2 TGTGCCAGCAGCCCAATCCTAGCGGGGCGTACGCAGTATTTT CASSPILAGRTQYF
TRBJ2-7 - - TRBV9 TGTGCCAGCAGCGTAGCTAGTACCTCCTACGAGCAGTACTTC CASSVASTSYEQYF
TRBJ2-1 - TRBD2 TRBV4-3 TGCGCCAGCAGCCAAGAGCCTAGCGGGGGGGCCAATGAGCAGTTCTTC CASSQEPSGGANEQFF
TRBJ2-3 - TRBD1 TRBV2 TGTGCCAGCAGTCACGGGACAGGGGAAGCAGATACGCAGTATTTT CASSHGTGEADTQYF
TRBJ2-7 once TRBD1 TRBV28 TGTGCCAGCAGCCCCTATCCGGGACAGGGGAAATCCTACGAGCAGTACTTC CASSPYPGQGKSYEQYF
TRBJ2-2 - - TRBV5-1 TGCGCCAGCAGCTTCGGATCCGGGGAATCGAACACCGGGGAGCTGTTTTTT CASSFGSGESNTGELFF
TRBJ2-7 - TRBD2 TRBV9 TGTGCCAGCAGCCTCCGAGCAGCGGGGGGGCTCGAGCAGTACTTC CASSLRAAGGLEQYF
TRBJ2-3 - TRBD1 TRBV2 TGTGCCAGCAGGAGACAGGGTCGCAATAATACGCAGTATTTT CASRRQGRNNTQYF
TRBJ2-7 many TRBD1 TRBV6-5 TGTGCCAGCAGGAGGGACAGGGGGGGCCACGAGCAGTACTTC CASRRDRGGHEQYF
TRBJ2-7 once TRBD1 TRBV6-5 TGTGCCAGCAGCGGACAGGGGGCTAATTGGGGCGAGCAGTACTTC CASSGQGANWGEQYF
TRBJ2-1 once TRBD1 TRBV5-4 TGTGCCAGCAGCTTGGGGGGGACAGGGGTCGTCAATGAGCAGTTCTTC CASSLGGTGVVNEQFF
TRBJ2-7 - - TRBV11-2 TGTGCCAGCAGCTTCTTTTGGGGAGTTACCTACGAGCAGTACTTC CASSFFWGVTYEQYF
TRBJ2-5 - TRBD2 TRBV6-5 TGTGCCAGCAGACGGCTGTTCGGGGGGGCAGAGACCCAGTACTTC CASRRLFGGAETQYF